This T cell receptor beta chain is drawn from a study of CD8 T cells in ankylosing spondylitis. Findings of the study overall: Earlier literature documents some of the motif variants in reactive arthritis synovial fluid and blood. As for the disease-linked clones, they showed a CD8+ phenotype and occurred at relatively low frequencies in peripheral blood. Seemingly characteristic of ankylosing spondylitis blood was a TCR beta motif consisting of about 8 highly homologous variants.

MiXCR was run by TCRdb on the 5' RACE reads, yielding one entry per CDR3 protein. The table includes roughly 250,000 distinct CDR3 sequences, roughly 10% detected once. The CDR3 has 15 residues. Trimming stripped 1 base from V and 3 bases from J, with 11 bases between. Germline assignment: CDR1 SGHDT and CDR2 YYEEEE. There are many counts of this clonotype. Its antigen remains unknown. The chain recombines TRBV5-6 with TRBJ1-5; D gene uncertain. Sequencing was performed on blood, either unsorted or a sorted T cell fraction (not recorded which). The TCR originated in a male donor with ankylosing spondylitis or in good health (not recorded which). CDR3 bases: TGTGCCAGCAGCTTGATGGGCAGTAACAATCAGCCCCAGCATTTT. As protein: CASSLMGSNNQPQHF.